This T cell receptor (beta chain) was recorded in a study of cytomegalovirus exposure and HLA in healthy donors. Study-wide findings and caveats: As a later analysis showed, several of the most significant clusters appeared to be linked to common viral pathogens. Rarity marked most TCR sequences, yet some public TCRs occurred in many donors.

Amplification used 60 Vbeta primers and 13 Jbeta primers. The repertoire was sequenced with immunoSEQ multiplex PCR; TCRdb's copy has only in-frame clones and lacks some. The profile shows around 250,000 clones, roughly four fifths of them singletons. CDR3 length: 15 residues. Germline values: CDR1 MGHRA, CDR2 YSYEKL. Trimming took off 2 bases at V and 0 bases at J, with 11 bases between the two ends. Regarding this clone: Its target is unknown.

Samples came from healthy bone marrow donors. The sequencing sample was made of PBMCs. The source is a woman aged 60-70 years in good health and CMV-seropositive. The rearrangement uses TRBV4-1 and TRBJ2-7, with a tentative D call TRBD1 (5 bases). The chain's CDR3 is CASSQSETASYEQYF. The DNA of the CDR3 is TGCGCCAGCAGCCAATCGGAGACAGCCTCCTACGAGCAGTACTTC.